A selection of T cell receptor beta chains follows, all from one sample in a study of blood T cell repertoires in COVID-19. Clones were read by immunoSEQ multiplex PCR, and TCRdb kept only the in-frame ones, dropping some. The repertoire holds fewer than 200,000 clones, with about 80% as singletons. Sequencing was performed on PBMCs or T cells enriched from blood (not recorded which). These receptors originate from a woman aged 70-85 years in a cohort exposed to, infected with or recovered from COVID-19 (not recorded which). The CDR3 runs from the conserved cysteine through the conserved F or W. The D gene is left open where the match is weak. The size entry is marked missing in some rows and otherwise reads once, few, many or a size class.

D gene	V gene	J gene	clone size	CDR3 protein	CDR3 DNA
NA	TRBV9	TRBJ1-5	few	CASSVGGMNQPQHF	TGTGCCAGCAGCGTGGGGGGTATGAACCAGCCCCAGCATTTT
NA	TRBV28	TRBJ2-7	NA	CASSGEDRQSYEQYF	TGTGCCAGCAGCGGCGAGGACAGACAGTCCTACGAGCAGTACTTC
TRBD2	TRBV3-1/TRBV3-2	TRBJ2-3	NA	CASSQGLAGATDTQYF	TGTGCCAGCAGCCAAGGTTTAGCGGGGGCCACAGATACGCAGTATTTT
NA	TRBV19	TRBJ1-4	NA	CASSIAFYNEKLFF	TGTGCCAGTAGTATTGCCTTCTATAATGAAAAACTGTTTTTT
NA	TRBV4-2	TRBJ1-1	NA	CASSHLLQDTEAFF	TGTGCCAGCAGCCACCTTCTCCAGGACACTGAAGCTTTCTTT
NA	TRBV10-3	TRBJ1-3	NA	CAIGAAGNTIYF	TGTGCCATCGGAGCAGCTGGAAACACCATATATTTT
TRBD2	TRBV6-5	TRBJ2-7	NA	CASSSTTSGSYEQYF	TGTGCCAGCAGTTCTACCACTAGCGGGAGTTACGAGCAGTACTTC
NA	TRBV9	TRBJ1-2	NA	CASTSDINYGYTF	TGTGCCAGCACCTCGGACATAAACTATGGCTACACCTTC
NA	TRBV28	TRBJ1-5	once	CASSSYSGGSNQPQHF	TGTGCCAGCAGTTCCTATAGCGGGGGTAGCAATCAGCCCCAGCATTTT
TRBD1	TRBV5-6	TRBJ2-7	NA	CASSLAAGTDTYEQYF	TGTGCCAGCAGCTTGGCCGCCGGGACAGATACCTACGAGCAGTACTTC
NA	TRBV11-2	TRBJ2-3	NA	CASSSRGTDTQYF	TGTGCCAGCAGCTCCCGGGGAACAGATACGCAGTATTTT
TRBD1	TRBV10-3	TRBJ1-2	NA	CAISAPPGTAYGYTF	TGTGCCATCAGTGCGCCACCCGGGACAGCCTATGGCTACACCTTC
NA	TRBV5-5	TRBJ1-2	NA	CASSPDSYGYTF	TGTGCCAGCAGCCCCGACAGCTATGGCTACACCTTC
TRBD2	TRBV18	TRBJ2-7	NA	CASSLRTSGYEQYF	TGTGCCAGCTCACTTCGGACTAGCGGCTACGAGCAGTACTTC
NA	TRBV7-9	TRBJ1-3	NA	CASSSSGLSVGNTIYF	TGTGCCAGCAGCTCCTCAGGGCTTTCCGTAGGAAACACCATATATTTT
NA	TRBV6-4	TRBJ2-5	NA	CASSDGSPETQYF	TGTGCCAGCAGTGACGGCAGTCCAGAGACCCAGTACTTC
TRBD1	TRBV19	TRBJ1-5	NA	CASKGTDYSNQPQHF	TGTGCCAGTAAAGGGACAGATTATAGCAATCAGCCCCAGCATTTT
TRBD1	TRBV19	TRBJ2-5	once	CASSFRQGGETQYF	TGTGCCAGTAGTTTTCGACAGGGTGGAGAGACCCAGTACTTC
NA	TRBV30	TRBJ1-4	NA	CAWSARVWEKLFF	TGTGCCTGGAGCGCCCGCGTGTGGGAAAAACTGTTTTTT
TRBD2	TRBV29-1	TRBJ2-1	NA	CSVEDLRREEQFF	TGCAGCGTTGAAGATCTCAGGCGGGAGGAGCAGTTCTTC
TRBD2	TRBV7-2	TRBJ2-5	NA	CASSLRRLTGGETQYF	TGTGCCAGCAGCTTACGACGTTTAACGGGAGGAGAGACCCAGTACTTC
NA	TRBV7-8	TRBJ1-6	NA	CASSLAQGNSPLHF	TGTGCCAGCAGCTTAGCACAGGGCAATTCACCCCTCCACTTT
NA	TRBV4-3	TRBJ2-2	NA	CASSHRQRDTGELFF	TGCGCCAGCAGCCACCGACAGAGAGACACCGGGGAGCTGTTTTTT
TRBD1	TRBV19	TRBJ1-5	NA	CASSPGQGNQPQHF	TGTGCCAGTAGTCCGGGACAGGGCAATCAGCCCCAGCATTTT
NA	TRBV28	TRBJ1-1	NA	CASSTDSMNTEAFF	TGTGCCAGCAGCACGGACAGCATGAACACTGAAGCTTTCTTT
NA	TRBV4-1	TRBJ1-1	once	CASSQVKGSAFF	TGCGCCAGCAGCCAAGTTAAGGGGTCGGCTTTCTTT
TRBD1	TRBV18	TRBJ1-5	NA	CASSPREWTGVSNQPQHF	TGTGCCAGCTCACCACGAGAGTGGACAGGGGTAAGCAATCAGCCCCAGCATTTT
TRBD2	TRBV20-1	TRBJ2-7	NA	CSAKGRDEQYF	TGCAGTGCTAAAGGGAGGGACGAGCAGTACTTC
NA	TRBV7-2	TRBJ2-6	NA	CASSPVGPSGGANVLTF	TGTGCCAGCAGCCCAGTGGGGCCCTCGGGTGGGGCCAACGTCCTGACTTTC
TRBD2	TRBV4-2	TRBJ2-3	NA	CASSQAGGSPDTQYF	TGTGCCAGCAGCCAAGCGGGAGGGTCCCCAGATACGCAGTATTTT
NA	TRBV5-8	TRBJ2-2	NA	CASSPRAGNTGELFF	TGTGCCAGCAGCCCTAGAGCGGGGAACACCGGGGAGCTGTTTTTT
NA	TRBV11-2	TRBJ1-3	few	CASSALTGSSSLGIYF	TGTGCCAGCAGCGCCTTAACAGGGTCCTCTTCGCTTGGCATATATTTT
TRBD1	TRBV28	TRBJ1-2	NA	CASSFSVNRGGYTF	TGTGCCAGCAGTTTTAGTGTGAACAGGGGTGGCTACACCTTC
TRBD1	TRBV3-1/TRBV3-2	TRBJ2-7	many	CASSQTDRGEQYF	TGTGCCAGCAGCCAAACCGACAGGGGGGAGCAGTACTTC
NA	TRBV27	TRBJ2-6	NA	CASSPLSAGANVLTF	TGTGCCAGCAGTCCCCTTTCAGCTGGGGCCAACGTCCTGACTTTC
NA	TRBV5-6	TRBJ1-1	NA	CASSLLSNGGHQAFF	TGTGCCAGCAGCTTGTTATCAAACGGTGGGCACCAAGCTTTCTTT